The clone carrying this TCR beta chain showed up many times. The antigen remains undetermined. A second PCR, run for about 7 to 11 cycles, used a sample-barcoded 5' primer plus a J-beta primer mix. All samples gave at least 2.5 million CDR3-containing paired-end reads. MiXCR was run by TCRdb on the 5' RACE reads, yielding one entry per CDR3 protein. The sample carries roughly 500,000 distinct CDR3 sequences, roughly a quarter recorded once. This specimen belongs to a study of blood T cells in healthy people across ages. Study context: Per every two T cells, about one barcoded beta molecule was captured by template switching.

Looked up from germline, CDR1 is LGHDT and CDR2 is YNNKEL (reference sequence). V lost 3 bases and J 9 bases, leaving 12 bases between the germline ends. The CDR3 totals 12 residues. Notes on the study in general: Older age coincided with a roughly linear decline in TCR beta diversity per million T cells. Strong correlation linked observed beta diversity and percent naive T cells.

The V and J genes are TRBV3-1 and TRBJ2-7; D is undetermined. Sequences were obtained from blood. The TCR was taken from an older woman in good health. The CDR3 DNA reads TGTGCCAGCAGCCAGGGTGATACGGGGCAGTACTTC. Translation: CASSQGDTGQYF.